The rows below give T cell receptor beta chains drawn from one sample of a study of PD-1 blockade in mismatch repair-deficient tumors. Profiling relied on immunoSEQ multiplex PCR, and the TCRdb table lists in-frame clones only, not all of them. The table has some 22,000 clones, 70% to 90% seen once. Specimen: peripheral blood, collected 2 weeks after starting pembrolizumab. These receptors were taken from an adult with mismatch repair-deficient cancer. The CDR3 runs from the conserved cysteine through the conserved F or W. A D gene is named only where the DNA matches it firmly. Not every row has a clone size; where given, it reads once, few, many or a size class.

D gene	V gene	J gene	clone size	CDR3 DNA	CDR3 protein
NA	TRBV29-1	TRBJ1-3	NA	TGCAGCGTTGAAGATGTTAACAGAGGAGACACCATATATTTT	CSVEDVNRGDTIYF
NA	TRBV4-1	TRBJ2-5	NA	TGCGCCAGCAGCCAAGATAATCAGGGATGGGGTGAGACCCAGTACTTC	CASSQDNQGWGETQYF
NA	TRBV5-5	TRBJ2-2	once	TGTGCCAGCAGCTTCGCCGCAAGCGGGTACACCGGGGAGCTGTTTTTT	CASSFAASGYTGELFF
NA	TRBV4-1	TRBJ1-5	NA	TGCGCCAGCAGCCAAGAGCGAGGCAATCAGCCCCAGCATTTT	CASSQERGNQPQHF
NA	TRBV6-4	TRBJ1-1	NA	TGTGCCAGCAGTGACTCGGACAACACTGAAGCTTTCTTT	CASSDSDNTEAFF
NA	TRBV7-6	TRBJ2-7	NA	TGTGCCAGCAGCTTCGTCCTCCACCGGCCCTACGAGCAGTACTTC	CASSFVLHRPYEQYF
NA	TRBV29-1	TRBJ2-1	NA	TGCAGCGCTGAGGGTACGGGAATAGGGTACAATGAGCAGTTCTTC	CSAEGTGIGYNEQFF
NA	TRBV5-5	TRBJ1-3	few	TGTGCCAGCAGCTTGGATTTTGGGGAGGGAAGTGGAAACACCATATATTTT	CASSLDFGEGSGNTIYF
TRBD1	TRBV15	TRBJ2-7	NA	TGTGCCACCAGCAGAGATCGGGGGACAGGGGGCAACTACGAGCAGTACTTC	CATSRDRGTGGNYEQYF
NA	TRBV14	TRBJ2-5	NA	TGTGCCAGCAGCCAAGATAGGTCGGGCTATCAAGAGACCCAGTACTTC	CASSQDRSGYQETQYF
NA	TRBV7-2	TRBJ2-3	NA	TGTGCCAGCAGCTTAGTCGGACTCTACACAGATACGCAGTATTTT	CASSLVGLYTDTQYF
TRBD2	TRBV29-1	TRBJ2-3	NA	TGCAGCGTCGAGGTAGGACTAGAATCGGATACGCAGTATTTT	CSVEVGLESDTQYF
NA	TRBV19	TRBJ1-5	NA	TGTGCCAGTAGTATATTTGGAGAGTTAGGCAATCAGCCCCAGCATTTT	CASSIFGELGNQPQHF
NA	TRBV9	TRBJ2-1	NA	TGTGCCAGCAGCTCTTCACTAGTGGCCTTCGGTGATGAGCAGTTCTTC	CASSSSLVAFGDEQFF
NA	TRBV5-6	TRBJ2-6	once	TGTGCCAGCAGCTTGGTCCAGTTAGACTCTGGGGCCAACGTCCTGACTTTC	CASSLVQLDSGANVLTF
TRBD2	TRBV10-3	TRBJ2-1	NA	TGTGCCATCAGGGCGACTAGCGGGAGAATAAGAAATGAGCAGTTCTTC	CAIRATSGRIRNEQFF
TRBD2	TRBV4-1	TRBJ2-3	NA	TGCGCCAGCAGCCAATATCTGTTGGGACTAGCGGGAATTAGGGATACGCAGTATTTT	CASSQYLLGLAGIRDTQYF
TRBD2	TRBV7-9	TRBJ2-2	NA	TGTGCCAGCCATGGGACTAGCGGGAGGGAGATGAACACCGGGGAGCTGTTTTTT	CASHGTSGREMNTGELFF
NA	TRBV6-5	TRBJ1-3	NA	TGTGCCAGCAGTTATTCGGGCCTCTCTGGAAACACCATATATTTT	CASSYSGLSGNTIYF
TRBD1	TRBV28	TRBJ2-7	NA	TGTGCCAGCAGTTTAACAGGGGGTCGGTCCTACGAGCAGTACTTC	CASSLTGGRSYEQYF
NA	TRBV4-3	TRBJ2-7	NA	TGCGCCAGCAGCCAAGATGTTTGGGCTAGCTCCTACGAGCAGTACTTC	CASSQDVWASSYEQYF
NA	TRBV11-2	TRBJ1-1	NA	TGTGCCAGCAGTCTTACAGGAAACACTGAAGCTTTCTTT	CASSLTGNTEAFF
NA	TRBV30	TRBJ2-1	NA	TGTGCCTGGAGTGTTTGGAGTTATGCCGTTGAGCAGTTCTTC	CAWSVWSYAVEQFF
NA	TRBV28	TRBJ2-3	NA	TGTGCCAGCAGTCCGTCACAGGGGACGGGGGCAGATACGCAGTATTTT	CASSPSQGTGADTQYF
TRBD1	TRBV15	TRBJ2-7	NA	TGTGCCACCACGCCGGGGACAGGGCGTCCCTACGAGCAGTACTTC	CATTPGTGRPYEQYF
NA	TRBV10-1	TRBJ2-1	NA	TGCGCCAGCAGTGAGTCCTGGGACTTCTCCTACAATGAGCAGTTCTTC	CASSESWDFSYNEQFF
NA	TRBV19	TRBJ2-5	NA	TGTGCCAGTACTAGGGTAGGGCAAGAGACCCAGTACTTC	CASTRVGQETQYF
TRBD2	TRBV11-3	TRBJ2-5	NA	TGTGCCAGCAGCCCGAGGACTAGCGGGAAACAAGAGACCCAGTACTTC	CASSPRTSGKQETQYF
TRBD2	TRBV27	TRBJ2-2	NA	TGTGCCAGCAGTCTAGCGGCGACCGGGGAGCTGTTTTTT	CASSLAATGELFF
TRBD1	TRBV5-4	TRBJ1-2	NA	TGTGCCAGCAGCAGTCCGGGACAGGGATCGGATGGCTACACCTTC	CASSSPGQGSDGYTF
TRBD2	TRBV9	TRBJ2-7	NA	TGTGCCAGCAGCGTAGGATTGTGGGAGGGCCTTGACGAGCAGTACTTC	CASSVGLWEGLDEQYF
TRBD2	TRBV7-2	TRBJ2-3	NA	TGTGCCAGCAGCCTCGGGACTAGCGGGAGTACGTTCGCAGATACGCAGTATTTT	CASSLGTSGSTFADTQYF
TRBD2	TRBV5-1	TRBJ2-7	NA	TGCGCCAGCACGAACCCGGCGGGGGTCGGCGAGCAGTACTTC	CASTNPAGVGEQYF
TRBD2	TRBV4-2	TRBJ2-3	NA	TGTGCCAGCAGCCAAGTCTCAGCGGGAGGGCCGGGAGATACGCAGTATTTT	CASSQVSAGGPGDTQYF
TRBD1	TRBV19	TRBJ2-6	NA	TGTGCCAGTGGCTCGGGGACAGGGGTCTCTTCGAACTCTGGGGCCAACGTCCTGACTTTC	CASGSGTGVSSNSGANVLTF
NA	TRBV5-1	TRBJ1-3	NA	TGCGCCAGCAGCCCAGGGTTTTCTGGAAACACCATATATTTT	CASSPGFSGNTIYF
TRBD2	TRBV6-1	TRBJ2-7	NA	TGTGCCAGCGGGGAGCGGGACGGCTACGAGCAGTACTTC	CASGERDGYEQYF
NA	TRBV5-1	TRBJ2-1	NA	TGCGCCAGCAGCTTAGACCCAAGCTCCTACAATGAGCAGTTCTTC	CASSLDPSSYNEQFF
TRBD2	TRBV11-3	TRBJ2-1	NA	TGTGCCAGCAGCCTGGAAGCGGGATCGGGCTACAATGAGCAGTTCTTC	CASSLEAGSGYNEQFF
NA	TRBV5-6	TRBJ2-6	NA	TGTGCCAGCAGCTTGGCCTTCTCAAGAAGCTCTGGGGCCAACGTCCTGACTTTC	CASSLAFSRSSGANVLTF
NA	TRBV5-5	TRBJ2-2	NA	TGTGCCAGCAGCTTGTTGGGGACCGGGGAGCTGTTTTTT	CASSLLGTGELFF
NA	TRBV6-1	TRBJ2-7	once	TGTGCCAGCAGGCTGACTGGAGGCTACGAGCAGTACTTC	CASRLTGGYEQYF
TRBD1	TRBV30	TRBJ2-3	few	TGTGCCTGGAGTGATTATAGGACAGGGGTCATGGATACGCAGTATTTT	CAWSDYRTGVMDTQYF
TRBD2	TRBV13	TRBJ2-2	NA	TGTGCCAGCAGCTCGGGACTAGCGGGAGGGGAGCTGTTTTTT	CASSSGLAGGELFF
TRBD2	TRBV5-4	TRBJ2-1	NA	TGTGCCAGCAGCTTGACTAGCGGGCACAATGAGCAGTTCTTC	CASSLTSGHNEQFF
NA	TRBV10-2	TRBJ2-3	NA	TGCGCCAGCAGTCGAAGGGGTGGCACAGATACGCAGTATTTT	CASSRRGGTDTQYF
NA	TRBV14	TRBJ2-5	NA	TGTGCCAGCAGCCAGCTGACAGGCAAGGGAGAGACCCAGTACTTC	CASSQLTGKGETQYF
NA	TRBV19	TRBJ1-5	NA	TGTGCCAGTACTGACCTTAATCAGCCCCAGCATTTT	CASTDLNQPQHF